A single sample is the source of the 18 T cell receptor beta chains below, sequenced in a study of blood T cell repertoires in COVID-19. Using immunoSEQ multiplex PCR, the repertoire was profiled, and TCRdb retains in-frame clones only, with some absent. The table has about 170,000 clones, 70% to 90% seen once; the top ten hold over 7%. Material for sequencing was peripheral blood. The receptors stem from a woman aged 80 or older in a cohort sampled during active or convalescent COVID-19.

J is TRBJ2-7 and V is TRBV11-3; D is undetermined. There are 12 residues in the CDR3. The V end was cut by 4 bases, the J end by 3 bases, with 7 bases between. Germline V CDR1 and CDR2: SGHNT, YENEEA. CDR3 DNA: TGTGCCAGCAGCTACAAAAACTACGAGCAGTACTTC. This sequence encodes CASSYKNYEQYF.

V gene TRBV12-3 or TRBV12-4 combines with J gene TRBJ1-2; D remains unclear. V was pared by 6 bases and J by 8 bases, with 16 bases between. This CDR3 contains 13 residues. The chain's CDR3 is CASSNIRGGGYTF. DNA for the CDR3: TGTGCCAGCAGCAACATCCGGGGTGGCGGCTACACCTTC.

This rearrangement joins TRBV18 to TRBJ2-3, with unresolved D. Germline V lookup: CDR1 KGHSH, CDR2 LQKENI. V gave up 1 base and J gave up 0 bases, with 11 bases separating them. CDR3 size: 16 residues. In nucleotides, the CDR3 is TGTGCCAGCTCACCACTCTCACTGATTAGCACAGATACGCAGTATTTT. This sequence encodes CASSPLSLISTDTQYF.

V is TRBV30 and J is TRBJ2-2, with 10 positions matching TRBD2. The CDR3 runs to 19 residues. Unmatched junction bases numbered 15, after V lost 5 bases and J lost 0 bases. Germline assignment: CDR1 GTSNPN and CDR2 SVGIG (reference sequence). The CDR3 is CAWEKRLAGGDANTGELFF. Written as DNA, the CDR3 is TGTGCCTGGGAAAAACGACTAGCGGGTGGTGACGCGAACACCGGGGAGCTGTTTTTT.

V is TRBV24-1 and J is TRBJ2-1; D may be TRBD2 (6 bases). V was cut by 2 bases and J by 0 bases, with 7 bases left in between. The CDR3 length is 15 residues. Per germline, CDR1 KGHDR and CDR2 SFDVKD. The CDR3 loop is CATSDSGVSYNEQFF. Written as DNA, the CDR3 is TGTGCCACCAGTGATTCGGGGGTCTCCTACAATGAGCAGTTCTTC.

CDR3 bases: TGTGCCAGCAGCTTCGCGCCGGCGAACACCGGGGAGCTGTTTTTT. Translation: CASSFAPANTGELFF. V and J are TRBV5-6 and TRBJ2-2; D ambiguous. V was pared by 2 bases and J by 0 bases, with 8 bases between. The CDR3 is 15 amino acids. In germline, CDR1 is SGHDT, CDR2 YYEEEE.

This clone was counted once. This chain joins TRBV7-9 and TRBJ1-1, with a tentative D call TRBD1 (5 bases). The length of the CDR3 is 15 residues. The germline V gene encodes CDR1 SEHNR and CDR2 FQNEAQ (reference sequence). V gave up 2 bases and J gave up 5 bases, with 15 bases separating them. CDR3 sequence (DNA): TGTGCCAGCAGCTTAATGGGCAGGGTAAGGACTGAAGCTTTCTTT. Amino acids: CASSLMGRVRTEAFF.

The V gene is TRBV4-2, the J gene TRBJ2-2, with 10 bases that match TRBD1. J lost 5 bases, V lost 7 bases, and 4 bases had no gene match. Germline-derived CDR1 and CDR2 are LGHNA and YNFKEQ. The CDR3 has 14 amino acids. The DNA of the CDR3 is TGTGCCAGCATCGGGACAGGGGAAACCGGGGAGCTGTTTTTT. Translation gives CASIGTGETGELFF.

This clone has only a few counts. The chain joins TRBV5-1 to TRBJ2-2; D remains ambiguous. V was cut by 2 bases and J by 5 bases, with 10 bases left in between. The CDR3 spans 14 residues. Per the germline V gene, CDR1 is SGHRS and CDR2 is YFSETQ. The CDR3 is CASSLSQSTGELFF. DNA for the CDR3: TGCGCCAGCAGCTTAAGTCAGTCGACCGGGGAGCTGTTTTTT.

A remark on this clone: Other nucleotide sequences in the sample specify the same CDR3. This CDR3 is CASSMGLTDTQYF. In DNA, the CDR3 is TGTGCCAGTAGTATGGGACTAACAGATACGCAGTATTTT. This chain links TRBV19 with TRBJ2-3; 7 bases are a match to TRBD2. CDR1 LNHDA and CDR2 SQIVND come from the germline V gene (reference sequence). V lost 3 bases and J lost 3; bases outside the gene matches: 0. This CDR3 is built from 13 residues.

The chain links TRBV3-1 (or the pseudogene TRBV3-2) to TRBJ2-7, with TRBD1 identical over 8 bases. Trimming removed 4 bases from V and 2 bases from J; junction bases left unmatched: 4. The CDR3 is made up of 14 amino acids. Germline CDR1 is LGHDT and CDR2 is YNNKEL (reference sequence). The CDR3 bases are TGTGCCAGCAGCCGGGGGACAGGAGCCTACGAGCAGTACGTC. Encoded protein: CASSRGTGAYEQYV.

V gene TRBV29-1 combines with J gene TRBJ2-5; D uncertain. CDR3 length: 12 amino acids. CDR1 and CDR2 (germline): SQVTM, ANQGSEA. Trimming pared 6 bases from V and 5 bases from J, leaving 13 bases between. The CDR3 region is CSVGDFQETQYF. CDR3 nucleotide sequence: TGCAGCGTCGGCGACTTTCAGGAGACCCAGTACTTC.

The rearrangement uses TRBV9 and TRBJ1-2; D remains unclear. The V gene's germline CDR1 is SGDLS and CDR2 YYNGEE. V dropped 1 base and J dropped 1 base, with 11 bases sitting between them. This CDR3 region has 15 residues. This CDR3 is CASSVFQELNYGYTF. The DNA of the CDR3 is TGTGCCAGCAGCGTATTCCAGGAACTTAACTATGGCTACACCTTC.

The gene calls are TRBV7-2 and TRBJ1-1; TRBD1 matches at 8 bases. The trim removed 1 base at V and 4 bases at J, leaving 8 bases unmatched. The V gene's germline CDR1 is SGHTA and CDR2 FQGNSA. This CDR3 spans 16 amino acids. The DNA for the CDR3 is TGTGCCAGCAGCTTAGACAGGGGGGGCGGGGGCACTGAAGCTTTCTTT. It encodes CASSLDRGGGGTEAFF.

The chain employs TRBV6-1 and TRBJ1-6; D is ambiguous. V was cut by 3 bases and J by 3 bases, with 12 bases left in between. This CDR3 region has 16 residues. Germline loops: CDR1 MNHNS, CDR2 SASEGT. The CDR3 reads CASSEPVMFYNSPLHF. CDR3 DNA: TGTGCCAGCAGTGAGCCAGTTATGTTCTATAATTCACCCCTCCACTTT.

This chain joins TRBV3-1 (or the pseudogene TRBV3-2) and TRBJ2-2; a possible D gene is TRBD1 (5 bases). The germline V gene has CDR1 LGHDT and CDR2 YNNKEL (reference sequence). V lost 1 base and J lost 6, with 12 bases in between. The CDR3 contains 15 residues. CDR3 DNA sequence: TGTGCCAGCAGCCAAGGCACCCAGGGCGCCGGGGAGCTGTTTTTT. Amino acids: CASSQGTQGAGELFF.

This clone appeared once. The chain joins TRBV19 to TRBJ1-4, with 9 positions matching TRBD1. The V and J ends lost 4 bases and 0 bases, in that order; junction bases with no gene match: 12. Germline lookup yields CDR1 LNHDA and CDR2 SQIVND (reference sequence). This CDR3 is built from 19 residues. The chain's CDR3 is CASSKSTGGVVATNEKLFF. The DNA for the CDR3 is TGTGCCAGTAGTAAATCAACAGGGGGCGTCGTAGCAACTAATGAAAAACTGTTTTTT.

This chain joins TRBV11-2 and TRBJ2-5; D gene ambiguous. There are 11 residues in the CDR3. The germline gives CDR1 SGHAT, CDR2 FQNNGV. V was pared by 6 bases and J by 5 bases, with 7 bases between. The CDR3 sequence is CASRLVETQYF. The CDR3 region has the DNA TGTGCCAGCAGACTCGTGGAGACCCAGTACTTC. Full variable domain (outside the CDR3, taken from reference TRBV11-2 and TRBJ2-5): EAGVAQSPRYKIIEKRQSVAFWCNPISGHATLYWYQQILGQGPKLLIQFQNNGVVDDSQLPKDRFSAERLKGVDSTLKIQPAKLEDSAVYLCASRLVETQYFGPGTRLLVL.